These T cell receptor beta chains were read from a single sample in a study of cytomegalovirus exposure and HLA in healthy donors. The data were produced by immunoSEQ multiplex PCR, yet TCRdb's version contains in-frame clones alone and is incomplete. The sample contains around 130,000 clones, 77% of which appear only once. What was sequenced was PBMCs. All receptors come from a man between 18 and 35 years old in good health and CMV-seropositive. CDR3s include the opening cysteine and the closing phenylalanine or tryptophan. The D gene is left open where the match is weak. Clone size, where shown, is once, few, many, or a class for clones that have expanded.

cdr3_nt	cdr3_aa	v_call	d_call	clone_size	j_call
TGTGCCAGTAGTATCTCGCGGGGGCGGGGGTACACTGAAGCTTTCTTT	CASSISRGRGYTEAFF	TRBV19	NA	once	TRBJ1-1
TGCGCCAGCAGCCAAGTGTCCGAGGGACTAGCGGGGAATGAGCAGTTCTTC	CASSQVSEGLAGNEQFF	TRBV4-1	TRBD2	NA	TRBJ2-1
TGTGCCAGCAGTTTGGGCGAGACCCAGTACTTC	CASSLGETQYF	TRBV27	NA	NA	TRBJ2-5
TGTGCCAGCACCCCATGGCAGGGGGACACTGAAGCTTTCTTT	CASTPWQGDTEAFF	TRBV28	TRBD1	few	TRBJ1-1
TGTGCCAGCTCACCCCAGGGGGCGGATGGCTACACCTTC	CASSPQGADGYTF	TRBV18	TRBD1	NA	TRBJ1-2
TGTGCCAGCAGTGAATACGGTTCAGGCAGTGCGGGAACTGAAGCTTTCTTT	CASSEYGSGSAGTEAFF	TRBV6-1	NA	NA	TRBJ1-1
TGTGCCAGCAGTCCACCGGGGGGTCAGTGGGGCTACACCTTC	CASSPPGGQWGYTF	TRBV25-1	NA	NA	TRBJ1-2
TGTGCCAGCAGCTCGGGACTAGTAATTTTCGATGAGCAGTTCTTC	CASSSGLVIFDEQFF	TRBV7-2	TRBD2	NA	TRBJ2-1
TGTGCCAGCAGCGACAGGGCCGGGGAGCAGTACTTC	CASSDRAGEQYF	TRBV6-5	TRBD1	NA	TRBJ2-7
TGTGCCAGCTCACCACGTTCGGACATTATTAAGTATTTT	CASSPRSDIIKYF	TRBV18	NA	NA	TRBJ2-3
TGTGCCAGTAGTATAGATCGGGGGGTATACACTGAAGCTTTCTTT	CASSIDRGVYTEAFF	TRBV19	NA	once	TRBJ1-1
TGTGCCAGCTCACCACCGAGTCAGGGAAGAGAGACCCAGTACTTC	CASSPPSQGRETQYF	TRBV18	NA	NA	TRBJ2-5
TGTGCCAGCAGCCCCGAGGGTTCTGGGATGAACACTGAAGCTTTCTTT	CASSPEGSGMNTEAFF	TRBV4-2	NA	NA	TRBJ1-1
TGTGCCAGCAGCCCGGGACACGGCACTGCCAAAAACATTCAGTACTTC	CASSPGHGTAKNIQYF	TRBV5-4	NA	NA	TRBJ2-4
TGTGCCAGCAGGGGGGACAGGACGAGCAATCAGCCCCAGCATTTT	CASRGDRTSNQPQHF	TRBV6-1	TRBD1	NA	TRBJ1-5
TGTGCCAGCAGTTACCGTGGTGGCAGCTACGAGCAGTACTTC	CASSYRGGSYEQYF	TRBV6-5	NA	NA	TRBJ2-7
TGTGCCAGCAGCTCCCCATCCGGGACAAACTACGAGCAGTACTTC	CASSSPSGTNYEQYF	TRBV7-6	NA	NA	TRBJ2-7
TGTGCCAGCTCACCACTTAGGGGGGAGACCCAGTACTTC	CASSPLRGETQYF	TRBV18	NA	NA	TRBJ2-5
TGTGCCAGCTCAAGCGGGGCGAGAGATACGCAGTATTTT	CASSSGARDTQYF	TRBV7-2	TRBD2	NA	TRBJ2-3
TGTGCCAGTAGTATAAGTCAGGGGAGAGGGCCTAATGAGCAGTTCTTC	CASSISQGRGPNEQFF	TRBV19	NA	NA	TRBJ2-1
TGTGCCAGCAGCTTGGACAGGGGGCTCACTGAAGCTTTCTTT	CASSLDRGLTEAFF	TRBV5-4	TRBD1	NA	TRBJ1-1
TGTGCCAGCAGTTTGTCCAGGGCAAACTATGGCTACACCTTC	CASSLSRANYGYTF	TRBV28	NA	NA	TRBJ1-2
TGTGCCAGTATGGGACTAGCGTTCGGGTTCCCAGATACGCAGTATTTT	CASMGLAFGFPDTQYF	TRBV19	TRBD2	NA	TRBJ2-3
TGTGCCAGCAGCTTAGCGGGGATCTACAATGAGCAGTTCTTC	CASSLAGIYNEQFF	TRBV11-2	NA	NA	TRBJ2-1
TGTGCCAGCAGCTACTGGACAGGGGAAACGGCTTTCTTT	CASSYWTGETAFF	TRBV13	TRBD1	NA	TRBJ1-1
TGCGCCAGCAGCCACGCCGGGACTAGCGCTTACAATGAGCAGTTCTTC	CASSHAGTSAYNEQFF	TRBV4-1	TRBD2	NA	TRBJ2-1
TGTGCCAGCAGAACCTCCGCCGGGACTAGCGGCGAGCAGTACTTC	CASRTSAGTSGEQYF	TRBV27	TRBD2	NA	TRBJ2-7
TGTGCCATCAGTGATCCGACAGCAAGGTGGGGTGGCTACACCTTC	CAISDPTARWGGYTF	TRBV10-3	NA	NA	TRBJ1-2
TGTGCCAGCAGTACCCGGGACAGTAAAGGGAACACTGAAGCTTTCTTT	CASSTRDSKGNTEAFF	TRBV27	TRBD1	NA	TRBJ1-1
TGTGCCAGCAGCCCCCCCAAGAGCGACCCACGCTATGGCTACACCTTC	CASSPPKSDPRYGYTF	TRBV9	NA	NA	TRBJ1-2
TGTGCCAGCAGCCCCAATACAGGGCATGGCTACACCTTC	CASSPNTGHGYTF	TRBV7-8	NA	NA	TRBJ1-2
TGTGCCAGTAGACAACAGGGGTACTATGGCTACACCTTC	CASRQQGYYGYTF	TRBV19	TRBD1	NA	TRBJ1-2
TGTGCCAGCAGCTTACCAAATAGCAATCAGCCCCAGCATTTT	CASSLPNSNQPQHF	TRBV7-9	NA	NA	TRBJ1-5
TGTGCCAGCAGCCCCGAGGCCTACGAGCAGTACTTC	CASSPEAYEQYF	TRBV7-2	NA	few	TRBJ2-7
TGTGCCAGCAGTTTGATCGTGGACAGGGTTGAAAAACTGTTTTTT	CASSLIVDRVEKLFF	TRBV28	TRBD1	NA	TRBJ1-4
TGTGCCAGCAGCGTAGGGGAGACCATCTCCTACAATGAGCAGTTCTTC	CASSVGETISYNEQFF	TRBV9	NA	NA	TRBJ2-1
TGTGCCAGCAGCTCCTCGGGACTAAGTGCGCAGTTCTTC	CASSSSGLSAQFF	TRBV7-3	TRBD2	NA	TRBJ2-1
TGTGCCAGCAGTTTTTCGGACAGAGTGAATCAGCCCCAGCATTTT	CASSFSDRVNQPQHF	TRBV27	NA	NA	TRBJ1-5
TGTGCCAGCAGCTTGGCCCTAGGAGAGACCCAGTACTTC	CASSLALGETQYF	TRBV5-8	NA	few	TRBJ2-5
TGTGCCAGCTCACCGCAATTACAGGGCGACACTGAAGCTTTCTTT	CASSPQLQGDTEAFF	TRBV18	NA	NA	TRBJ1-1